Below are 17 T cell receptor beta chains sequenced from a single sample in a study of blood T cell repertoires in COVID-19. TCRdb's copy holds only in-frame clones and misses some; the assay was immunoSEQ multiplex PCR. The sample comprises fewer than 250,000 clones, approximately 80% of which are singletons, and around 1.9% rests with the top ten. The sample taken for sequencing was peripheral blood. These receptors originate from a woman older than 75 with acute or convalescent COVID-19.

The genes are TRBV6-2 or TRBV6-3 and TRBJ2-1, with 7 bases fitting TRBD1. V was pared by 7 bases and J by 10 bases, with 16 bases of the junction left unmatched. This CDR3 is 15 amino acids long. The germline gives CDR1 MNHEY, CDR2 SVGEGT. DNA for the CDR3: TGTGCCAGCAACCCAGGGACAGCCGATTTTTTAGAGCAGTTCTTC. Amino acids: CASNPGTADFLEQFF.

About this clone itself: The identical CDR3 is also encoded by other nucleotide sequences in the sample. V and J are TRBV30 and TRBJ1-3, with D unresolved. In germline, CDR1 is GTSNPN, CDR2 SVGIG (reference sequence). Trimming shortened V by 4 bases and J by 1 base, and 5 bases separated the two germline ends. The CDR3 totals 12 residues. CDR3: CAWKRSGNTIYF. The CDR3 DNA sequence: TGTGCCTGGAAGCGTTCTGGAAACACCATATATTTT.

The chain links TRBV7-9 to TRBJ1-4; D might be TRBD1 (6 bases). Germline CDR1 reads SEHNR; CDR2 reads FQNEAQ (reference sequence). V was cut by 5 bases and J by 8 bases, with 24 bases left in between. This CDR3 spans 17 amino acids. This chain's CDR3 is CASSPRLDRSDAEKLFF. The CDR3 DNA follows: TGTGCCAGCAGCCCCCGATTAGACAGGTCTGACGCGGAAAAACTGTTTTTT.

The chain links TRBV28 to TRBJ1-2; 7 positions match TRBD1. The CDR3 runs to 12 residues. Germline CDR1 reads MDHEN; CDR2 reads SYDVKM. J gave up 7 bases and V 6 bases, and 5 bases lay outside the gene matches. CDR3 in amino acids: CASRDRAAGYTF. CDR3 in DNA: TGTGCCAGCAGAGACAGGGCGGCTGGCTACACCTTC.

The rearrangement joins TRBV5-1 to TRBJ2-7; a possible D gene is TRBD2 (5 bases). CDR1 is SGHRS and CDR2 is YFSETQ in the germline V gene. V lost 1 base and J lost 2, with 13 bases in between. The CDR3 covers 15 residues. The CDR3 nucleotides are TGCGCCAGCAGCTTGCTAGCCGACCGAGCCTACGAGCAGTACTTC. Its protein is CASSLLADRAYEQYF.

This chain joins TRBV5-8 and TRBJ1-2; TRBD1 matches 9 bases. This CDR3 is 13 amino acids long. The germline CDR1 and CDR2 sequences are SGHTS and YDEGEE. V shed 5 bases, J shed 8 bases, and the junction held 7 bases outside the gene matches. CDR3 residues: CASSPGQGRGYTF. The CDR3 DNA is TGTGCCAGCAGTCCGGGACAGGGTCGGGGCTACACCTTC.

The rearrangement uses TRBV20-1 and TRBJ2-1, with 12 bases fitting TRBD2. The CDR3 totals 16 residues. The germline V gene has CDR1 DFQATT and CDR2 SNEGSKA (reference sequence). The junction had 4 bases not matched to a gene; V was cut back by 3 bases and J by 1 base. CDR3 sequence: CSASTLAGGSYNEQFF. In DNA form, the CDR3 reads TGCAGTGCTAGTACCCTAGCGGGGGGGTCCTACAATGAGCAGTTCTTC.

There are a few counts of this clone. J is TRBJ2-2 and V is TRBV7-6, with 7 bases identical to TRBD1. Germline loops: CDR1 SGHVS, CDR2 FNYEAQ. CDR3 length: 15 amino acids. Trimming removed 7 bases from V and 4 bases from J; junction bases left unmatched: 9. This chain's CDR3 is CASIARTGPTGELFF. The CDR3 DNA reads TGTGCCAGCATCGCCCGGACAGGCCCCACCGGGGAGCTGTTTTTT.

V usage is TRBV4-3 and J usage is TRBJ2-5; 10 nucleotides agree with TRBD2. The CDR3 has 16 residues. V was clipped by 0 bases and J by 6 bases; unmatched bases: 7. Germline CDR1 and CDR2: LGHNA and YSLEER. CDR3 sequence: CASSQEIAGGLQTQYF. In nucleotides, the CDR3 is TGCGCCAGCAGCCAAGAAATAGCGGGGGGCCTTCAGACCCAGTACTTC.

This clone was seen a few times. The CDR3 is CASSRASGDSPLHF. In nucleotides, the CDR3 is TGTGCCAGCTCACGGGCCTCTGGCGATTCACCCCTCCACTTT. The chain employs TRBV18 and TRBJ1-6; D gene ambiguous. Looked up from germline, CDR1 is KGHSH and CDR2 is LQKENI. Trimming left V 4 bases short and J 8 bases short, with 12 bases between. The CDR3 is 14 residues long.

This sequence joins TRBV11-3 and TRBJ2-7; tentative D call: TRBD2 (5 bases). The germline V gene has CDR1 SGHNT and CDR2 YENEEA. The CDR3 loop spans 13 amino acids. With 0 bases removed from V and 6 bases from J, the gap between germline ends came to 9 bases. CDR3 residues: CASSLDPSGEQYF. As DNA, the CDR3 is TGTGCCAGCAGCTTAGATCCAAGCGGCGAGCAGTACTTC.

In its sample, this clone was seen a few times. The V and J genes are TRBV10-1 and TRBJ2-1; 9 positions match TRBD1. The junction had 8 bases not matched to a gene; V was cut back by 7 bases and J by 4 bases. CDR3 length equals 15 residues. CDR1 is WNHNN, CDR2 SYGVQD, per germline (reference sequence). The CDR3 loop reads CASNRDREFYNEQFF. CDR3 nucleotides: TGCGCCAGCAATAGGGACAGGGAATTTTACAATGAGCAGTTCTTC.

The chain links TRBV2 to TRBJ2-2, with 7 bases lining up with TRBD2. Germline CDR1 SNHLY, CDR2 FYNNEI. Trimming cost V 3 bases and J 2 bases; bases outside gene matches: 6. The CDR3 is 16 amino acids. The CDR3 region is CASSDVPSGNTGELFF. The CDR3 nucleotides are TGTGCCAGCAGTGATGTGCCTAGCGGCAACACCGGGGAGCTGTTTTTT.

The chain carries TRBV4-3 and TRBJ2-5; a weak D match, TRBD2 (5 bases). Between the trimmed V and J ends, which lost 0 bases and 5 bases, there was a span of 10 bases. Germline CDR1 reads LGHNA; CDR2 reads YSLEER. There are 14 residues in the CDR3. The DNA for the CDR3 is TGCGCCAGCAGCCAAGAGAGCGGATCGGAGACCCAGTACTTC. Translating it yields CASSQESGSETQYF.

The CDR3 reads CASSLGGTEIYEQYF. CDR3 sequence (DNA): TGTGCCAGCAGCTTAGGCGGGACGGAAATCTACGAGCAGTACTTC. The V and J genes are TRBV7-2 and TRBJ2-7, with D possibly TRBD2 on 6 matching bases. The germline V gene has CDR1 SGHTA and CDR2 FQGNSA. V was pared by 1 base and J by 3 bases, with 13 bases between. This CDR3 is built from 15 residues.

CDR3 protein: CSVADWAGGEGTDTQYF. The CDR3, as DNA: TGCAGCGTTGCTGATTGGGCAGGGGGCGAGGGCACAGATACGCAGTATTTT. J is TRBJ2-3 and V is TRBV29-1; 8 nucleotides align to TRBD1. Germline V lookup: CDR1 SQVTM, CDR2 ANQGSEA. Trimming cost V 4 bases and J 1 base; bases outside gene matches: 13. The CDR3 has 17 residues.

The chain uses TRBV5-1 and TRBJ2-1; TRBD2 matches 7 bases. Trimming cost V 4 bases and J 4 bases; bases outside gene matches: 8. The CDR3 spans 15 residues. Looked up from germline, CDR1 is SGHRS and CDR2 is YFSETQ. CDR3 in amino acids: CASSEGLLIYNEQFF. CDR3 DNA sequence: TGCGCCAGCAGCGAGGGACTATTAATTTACAATGAGCAGTTCTTC.